The present T cell receptor beta chain was sequenced within a study of T cell responses to AZD1222 COVID-19 vaccine. Germline CDR1 and CDR2: SGDLS and YYNGEE. The CDR3 has 18 amino acids. Between the trimmed V and J ends, which lost 0 bases and 2 bases, there was a span of 19 bases. TCRdb's table, derived via immunoSEQ multiplex PCR, lists solely in-frame clones and lacks some. Here the sample spans over 100,000 clones, around nine tenths being singletons. The sequence was collected from an adult in good health. Sequencing used peripheral blood, obtained on day 0 of AZD1222 vaccination. This chain joins TRBV9 and TRBJ2-3; D is possibly TRBD2 (7 bases). CDR3 protein: CASSVVGGAPKNTDTQYF. The CDR3, as DNA: TGTGCCAGCAGCGTAGTGGGGGGGGCCCCTAAAAACACAGATACGCAGTATTTT.